Listed below are T cell receptor beta chains from one sample, sequenced in a study of blood T cell repertoires in COVID-19. The assay was immunoSEQ multiplex PCR, and TCRdb's table has in-frame clones only and misses some. Of about 100,000 clones listed, roughly 92% are singletons. The sequenced sample consisted of peripheral blood. The receptors here all came from a man aged 50 to 59 with active COVID-19. Each CDR3 is given with its conserved first and last residue.

J: TRBJ2-5; length: 16; V: TRBV27; CDR3: CASSSIRTGGVETQYF
J: TRBJ2-1; length: 11; V: TRBV3-1/TRBV3-2; CDR3: CASSRDRVQFF
J: TRBJ2-3; length: 15; V: TRBV28; CDR3: CASSLDRPSTDTQYF
J: TRBJ2-3; length: 15; V: TRBV14; CDR3: CASSQVALSTDTQYF
J: TRBJ1-2; length: 19; V: TRBV1; CDR3: CTSSLYPILGQGSGYGYTF
J: TRBJ1-2; length: 13; V: TRBV1; CDR3: CTSSRGTDYGYTF
J: TRBJ2-5; length: 22; V: TRBV9; CDR3: CASSVGLRGLAGGILPRETQYF
J: TRBJ1-5; length: 12; V: TRBV28; CDR3: CASRSGYQPQHF
J: TRBJ1-1; length: 16; V: TRBV28; CDR3: CASSESGFSRNTEAFF
J: TRBJ1-5; length: 14; V: TRBV27; CDR3: CASSPWTENQPQHF
J: TRBJ1-6; length: 13; V: TRBV30; CDR3: CAWNTGSDSPLHF
J: TRBJ2-7; length: 15; V: TRBV30; CDR3: CAWNRGPGGFTEQYF
J: TRBJ2-1; length: 15; V: TRBV5-1; CDR3: CASSLDPTGGYEQFF
J: TRBJ2-7; length: 15; V: TRBV5-1; CDR3: CASSLAPGGSYEQYF
J: TRBJ1-2; length: 16; V: TRBV3-1/TRBV3-2; CDR3: CASSQDEGTGVTGYTF
J: TRBJ2-7; length: 13; V: TRBV6-1; CDR3: CASSESQYYEQYF
J: TRBJ2-7; length: 15; V: TRBV5-4; CDR3: CASSSNTGRVYEQYF
J: TRBJ2-1; length: 14; V: TRBV2; CDR3: CASSAQGQSNEQFF
J: TRBJ1-2; length: 13; V: TRBV28; CDR3: CASEPGDNYGYTF
J: TRBJ2-7; length: 19; V: TRBV4-1; CDR3: CASSPSAWDRSRPSYEQYF
J: TRBJ2-1; length: 14; V: TRBV5-5; CDR3: CASSLARSSNEQFF
J: TRBJ2-6; length: 17; V: TRBV2; CDR3: CASARVQGIGGANVLTF
J: TRBJ2-1; length: 16; V: TRBV6-5; CDR3: CASSSQPVLRNNEQFF
J: TRBJ2-3; length: 16; V: TRBV24-1; CDR3: CATSDSEAESTDTQYF
J: TRBJ2-2; length: 16; V: TRBV20-1; CDR3: CSASNLAGARTGELFF
J: TRBJ1-3; length: 16; V: TRBV5-1; CDR3: CASSSNDASSGNTIYF
J: TRBJ2-7; length: 15; V: TRBV11-1; CDR3: CASSPFSGGPYEQYF
J: TRBJ2-7; length: 15; V: TRBV3-1/TRBV3-2; CDR3: CASSPWTSGSYEQYF
J: TRBJ2-7; length: 14; V: TRBV28; CDR3: CASSYRDTSYEQYF
J: TRBJ1-4; length: 15; V: TRBV5-6; CDR3: CASSHPIRDGEKLFF
J: TRBJ1-6; length: 14; V: TRBV4-1; CDR3: CASSQVRYNSPLHF
J: TRBJ1-6; length: 12; V: TRBV6-6; CDR3: CASRGLGSPLHF